The 18 T cell receptor beta chains reported below all come from one sample, sequenced in a study of T cells after yellow fever vaccination. TCRdb itself ran the 5' RACE reads through MiXCR, one entry per CDR3 protein. This sample yields more than 300,000 distinct CDR3 sequences, of which roughly 4.3% are seen a single time; roughly 19% belongs to the top ten. Sample: PBMCs, taken 15 days after the yellow fever booster vaccination. These TCRs come from a man aged 18 to 35 who received the YFV17D yellow fever vaccine.

The chain has TRBV5-1 and TRBJ2-7, with D maybe TRBD1 (6 bases). The CDR3 runs 14 residues. Germline loops: CDR1 SGHRS, CDR2 YFSETQ. Trimming took off 4 bases at V and 0 bases at J, with 11 bases between the two ends. CDR3 in amino acids: CASSTGQFSYEQYF. CDR3 sequence (DNA): TGCGCCAGCAGCACCGGACAGTTCTCCTACGAGCAGTACTTC.

In this sample, this clonotype turned up many times. The V and J genes are TRBV12-3 or TRBV12-4 and TRBJ2-1; TRBD1 aligns across 7 bases. V dropped 6 bases and J dropped 2; count of bases not matched to a gene: 7. The CDR3 runs to 15 residues. This CDR3 reads CASSTNRGTYNEQFF. CDR3 nucleotide sequence: TGTGCCAGCAGCACGAACAGGGGCACCTACAATGAGCAGTTCTTC.

This clonotype was detected ten times or more. The rearrangement uses TRBV20-1 and TRBJ2-5; D unresolved. The CDR3 is made up of 12 amino acids. Germline lookup yields CDR1 DFQATT and CDR2 SNEGSKA (reference sequence). The CDR3 is CSRGSMEETQYF. Written as DNA, the CDR3 is TGCAGCCGCGGCAGCATGGAAGAGACCCAGTACTTC.

This clonotype was observed many times. The CDR3 DNA sequence: TGTGCCAGCCACGAACAGGGGGCGGGGAATGAGCAGTTCTTC. The encoded protein is CASHEQGAGNEQFF. The chain joins TRBV5-6 to TRBJ2-1; 9 positions agree with TRBD1. Per the germline V gene, CDR1 is SGHDT and CDR2 is YYEEEE. Losses at the gene ends were 7 bases for V and 7 bases for J; bases not matched to a gene: 9. CDR3 length: 14 amino acids. Based on the CDR3 plus reference TRBV5-6 and TRBJ2-1, the full variable domain is DAGVTQSPTHLIKTRGQQVTLRCSPKSGHDTVSWYQQALGQGPQFIFQYYEEEERQRGNFPDRFSGHQFPNYSSELNVNALLLGDSALYLCASHEQGAGNEQFFGPGTRLTVL.

V usage is TRBV6-5 and J usage is TRBJ2-3; no definite D call. The CDR3 runs 13 residues. Trimming removed 7 bases from V and 6 bases from J, with 14 bases in between. Germline V lookup: CDR1 MNHEY, CDR2 SVGAGI. As DNA, the CDR3 is TGTGCCAGCACCACCCAGGTGGGGGATACGCAGTATTTT. Encoded protein: CASTTQVGDTQYF.

J is TRBJ1-1 and V is TRBV2, with 9 bases aligning to TRBD1. Germline-derived CDR1 and CDR2 are SNHLY and FYNNEI. V lost 6 bases and J lost 3; bases outside the gene matches: 5. This CDR3 contains 14 residues. The CDR3 is CASRETGGDTEAFF. Here the CDR3 DNA reads TGTGCCAGCAGAGAGACAGGGGGGGACACTGAAGCTTTCTTT.

This clonotype occurred many times. The genes are TRBV7-2 and TRBJ1-1; maybe TRBD1 (6 bases). V lost 1 base and J 7 bases, leaving 10 bases between the germline ends. Germline CDR1 SGHTA, CDR2 FQGNSA. CDR3 length equals 13 residues. DNA of the CDR3: TGTGCCAGCAGCTTAGGTACAGGGTATGAAGCTTTCTTT. It encodes CASSLGTGYEAFF.

This clonotype turned up a few times. This chain connects TRBV6-6 to TRBJ1-1; weak D call: TRBD1 (5 bases). There are 15 residues in the CDR3. The V and J ends lost 0 bases and 7 bases respectively, with 15 bases between them. The germline CDR1 and CDR2 sequences are MNHNY and SVGAGI (reference sequence). In DNA form, the CDR3 reads TGTGCCAGCAGTTACTCCACGGAGGGACTCTTTGAAGCTTTCTTT. Amino acid sequence: CASSYSTEGLFEAFF.

This CDR3 is CSVAGVDYGYTF. CDR3 DNA sequence: TGCAGCGTTGCGGGGGTTGACTATGGCTACACCTTC. The V call is TRBV29-1, the J call TRBJ1-2; perhaps TRBD1 as D (5 bases). Trimming removed 4 bases from V and 3 bases from J, with 9 bases in between. The CDR3 is made up of 12 amino acids. Germline V gene lookup returns CDR1 SQVTM and CDR2 ANQGSEA.

On this clonotype itself: A read error may explain this, as a much larger clone is one base away. The chain combines TRBV12-3 or TRBV12-4 with TRBJ2-7; D is undetermined. This CDR3 is built from 15 residues. V lost 3 bases and J 9 bases, leaving 21 bases between the germline ends. The CDR3 spells CASSLADGTFLGQYF. The DNA for the CDR3 is TGTGCCAGCAGTTTGGCGGACGGAACCTTTTTAGGGCAGTACTTC.

This clonotype showed up many times. V is TRBV20-1 and J is TRBJ2-1; the match to TRBD1 covers 9 bases. This CDR3 is 12 amino acids long. Germline V gene data show CDR1 as DFQATT and CDR2 as SNEGSKA (reference sequence). CDR3 nucleotides: TGCAGCGTGGACAGGGGATACAATGAGCAGTTCTTC. Residues: CSVDRGYNEQFF.

The gene calls are TRBV7-9 and TRBJ2-5, with 8 bases identical to TRBD2. This CDR3 is 13 amino acids long. Trimming removed 5 bases from V and 5 bases from J; junction bases left unmatched: 4. Germline V gene sequence: CDR1 SEHNR, CDR2 FQNEAQ (reference sequence). CDR3 loop: CASSPGGRETQYF. CDR3 DNA: TGTGCCAGCAGCCCGGGGGGGCGCGAGACCCAGTACTTC.

This clonotype was seen repeatedly, ten times or more. CDR3 protein: CASSLGTGGYEAFF. CDR3 coding DNA: TGTGCCAGCAGCTTAGGAACAGGGGGTTATGAAGCTTTCTTT. This chain connects TRBV11-2 to TRBJ1-1, with TRBD1 matching 8 bases. The CDR3 is 14 residues long. Germline V lookup: CDR1 SGHAT, CDR2 FQNNGV. Trimming cost V 1 base and J 7 bases; bases outside gene matches: 5.

J is TRBJ2-3 and V is TRBV4-1; 7 positions agree with TRBD1. V lost 8 bases and J lost 4; bases outside the gene matches: 12. This CDR3 spans 15 amino acids. The germline gives CDR1 MGHRA, CDR2 YSYEKL. The CDR3 region is CASGLRLQGADTQYF. In DNA form, the CDR3 reads TGCGCCAGCGGGCTAAGACTCCAGGGGGCAGATACGCAGTATTTT.

Ten or more counts support this clonotype. The chain couples TRBV10-3 to TRBJ2-3; the match to TRBD2 covers 11 bases. Germline-derived CDR1 and CDR2 are ENHRY and SYGVKD. The CDR3 sequence is 16 residues long. Germline trimming cut 6 bases from V and 1 base from J; bases unmatched to any gene: 6. CDR3: CAIRSGLAGGTDTQYF. In DNA form, the CDR3 reads TGTGCCATCAGATCCGGACTAGCGGGCGGCACAGATACGCAGTATTTT.

This clonotype has ten or more counts. CDR3 coding DNA: TGCGCCAGCAGCCAAGAGGGACTAGCGAATGAGCAGTTCTTC. Translating it yields CASSQEGLANEQFF. The V and J genes are TRBV4-3 and TRBJ2-1; 10 bases are shared with TRBD2. The CDR3 sequence is 14 residues long. The V segment lost 0 bases and the J segment 7 bases; nucleotides outside the gene matches: 0. CDR1 LGHNA and CDR2 YSLEER come from the germline V gene.

The chain has TRBV5-1 and TRBJ2-3, with 7 bases identical to TRBD1. CDR1 is SGHRS and CDR2 is YFSETQ in the germline V gene. This CDR3 is 14 amino acids long. The junction had 3 bases not matched to a gene; V was cut back by 4 bases and J by 1 base. The chain's CDR3 is CASSVDRRTDTQYF. The CDR3 nucleotides read TGCGCCAGCAGCGTGGACAGGCGCACAGATACGCAGTATTTT.

This clonotype was seen repeatedly, ten times or more. The V gene is TRBV7-9, the J gene TRBJ1-3; D uncertain. This CDR3 is built from 13 residues. Germline CDR1 reads SEHNR; CDR2 reads FQNEAQ (reference sequence). V was cut by 1 base and J by 3 bases, with 4 bases left in between. The CDR3 loop is CASSLERGNTIYF. CDR3 DNA sequence: TGTGCCAGCAGCTTAGAACGTGGAAACACCATATATTTT.